This passage covers 9 T cell receptor beta chains from one sample sequenced in a study of shared clonotypes between healthy human individuals. Using immunoSEQ multiplex PCR, the repertoire was profiled, and TCRdb retains in-frame clones only, with some absent. Of about 1.4 million clones listed, roughly 96% are singletons. The sequencing sample was made of naive CD4+ T cells sorted from blood. Subset reported: CD45RA+ positively selected. The receptors originated from a man between 25 and 39 years old in good health.

The rearrangement uses TRBV4-1 and TRBJ2-1, with D tentatively TRBD2 (6 bases). The CDR3 consists of 15 residues. Germline V CDR1 and CDR2: MGHRA, YSYEKL. V dropped 4 bases and J dropped 0 bases, with 10 bases sitting between them. In DNA, the CDR3 is TGCGCCAGCAGCCCCGGGACTGGCTCCTACAATGAGCAGTTCTTC. The encoded protein is CASSPGTGSYNEQFF.

V gene TRBV7-9 combines with J gene TRBJ2-7; TRBD1 agrees at 8 bases. Germline CDR1 and CDR2: SEHNR and FQNEAQ (reference sequence). This CDR3 has 16 amino acids. Losses at the gene ends were 4 bases for V and 7 bases for J; bases not matched to a gene: 15. The CDR3 sequence: CASSSRDRMTYDEQYF. DNA of the CDR3: TGTGCCAGCAGCTCCCGGGACAGGATGACATACGATGAGCAGTACTTC.

This clone was detected only once. V and J are TRBV28 and TRBJ1-1, with D possibly matching TRBD1 (6 bases). V was cut by 5 bases and J by 8 bases, with 12 bases left in between. The CDR3 is 12 residues long. In germline, CDR1 is MDHEN, CDR2 SYDVKM. CDR3 sequence (DNA): TGTGCCAGCAGTATCACAGGGAGGGAAGCTTTCTTT. This codes for CASSITGREAFF.

CDR3 in amino acids: CASSRVANTGELFF. CDR3 DNA: TGTGCCAGCAGTCGGGTAGCGAACACCGGGGAGCTGTTTTTT. The rearrangement joins TRBV5-6 to TRBJ2-2; D unresolved. CDR1 is SGHDT and CDR2 is YYEEEE in the germline V gene. The V and J ends lost 5 bases and 0 bases respectively, with 8 bases between them. The CDR3 has 14 residues.

The chain has TRBV5-1 and TRBJ2-7, with D perhaps assigned TRBD1 or TRBD2 (5 bases each). The germline V gene has CDR1 SGHRS and CDR2 YFSETQ. The germline V and J ends were trimmed by 0 bases and 3 bases, with 13 bases remaining between them. The CDR3 is 15 residues long. In nucleotides, the CDR3 is TGCGCCAGCAGCTTGGCGGGGACGGTGAACTACGAGCAGTACTTC. Amino acids: CASSLAGTVNYEQYF.

This clone came up a few times. The same CDR3 arises from other DNA sequences in this sample as well. The chain uses TRBV5-1 and TRBJ2-7; D uncertain. CDR1 and CDR2 from the germline V gene are SGHRS and YFSETQ. The CDR3 covers 11 residues. Trimming left V 0 bases short and J 4 bases short, with 2 bases between. The CDR3 nucleotides are TGCGCCAGCAGCTTGGGATACGAGCAGTACTTC. Translation: CASSLGYEQYF. The full variable domain, rest sourced from reference TRBV5-1 and TRBJ2-7, is KAGVTQTPRYLIKTRGQQVTLSCSPISGHRSVSWYQQTPGQGLQFLFEYFSETQRNKGNFPGRFSGRQFSNSRSEMNVSTLELGDSALYLCASSLGYEQYFGPGTRLTVT.

The genes are TRBV6-1 and TRBJ2-1; no clear D gene. Looked up from germline, CDR1 is MNHNS and CDR2 is SASEGT. The V and J ends lost 4 bases and 2 bases respectively, with 9 bases between them. This CDR3 region has 14 residues. CDR3 DNA: TGTGCCAGCAGTGGAGGTGGGGCCTACAATGAGCAGTTCTTC. This codes for CASSGGGAYNEQFF.

This clone appeared a single time. This chain links TRBV5-4 with TRBJ2-7; TRBD2 might be the D (8 bases). The CDR3 loop spans 16 amino acids. Between the trimmed V and J ends, which lost 2 bases and 3 bases, there was a span of 18 bases. CDR1 SGHNT and CDR2 YYREEE come from the germline V gene (reference sequence). The chain's CDR3 is CASSFSGGGWSYEQYF. CDR3 DNA sequence: TGTGCCAGCAGCTTTTCGGGAGGGGGCTGGAGCTACGAGCAGTACTTC.

The rearrangement joins TRBV9 to TRBJ2-5; D is perhaps TRBD1 (6 bases). V lost 0 bases and J lost 5, with 8 bases in between. CDR1 is SGDLS and CDR2 is YYNGEE in the germline V gene. This CDR3 region has 13 residues. DNA of the CDR3: TGTGCCAGCAGCGTAGACAGGGCTGAGACCCAGTACTTC. It specifies CASSVDRAETQYF.